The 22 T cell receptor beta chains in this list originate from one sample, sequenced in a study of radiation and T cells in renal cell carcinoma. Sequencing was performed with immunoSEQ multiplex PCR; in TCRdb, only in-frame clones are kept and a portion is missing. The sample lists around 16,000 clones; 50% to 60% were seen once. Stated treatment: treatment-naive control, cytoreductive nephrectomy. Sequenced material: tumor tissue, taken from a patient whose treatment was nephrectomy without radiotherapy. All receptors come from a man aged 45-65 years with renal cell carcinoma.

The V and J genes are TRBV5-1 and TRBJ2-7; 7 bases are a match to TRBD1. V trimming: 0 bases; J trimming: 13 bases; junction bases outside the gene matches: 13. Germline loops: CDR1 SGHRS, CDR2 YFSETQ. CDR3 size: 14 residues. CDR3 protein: CASSLAILDRKKYF. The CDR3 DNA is TGCGCCAGCAGCTTGGCCATTTTGGACAGGAAAAAATACTTC.

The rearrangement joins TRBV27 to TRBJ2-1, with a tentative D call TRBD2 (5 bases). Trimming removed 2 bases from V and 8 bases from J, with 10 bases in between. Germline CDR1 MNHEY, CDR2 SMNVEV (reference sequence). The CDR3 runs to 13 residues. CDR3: CASSLVASHEQFF. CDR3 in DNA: TGTGCCAGCAGTTTAGTGGCTAGCCATGAGCAGTTCTTC.

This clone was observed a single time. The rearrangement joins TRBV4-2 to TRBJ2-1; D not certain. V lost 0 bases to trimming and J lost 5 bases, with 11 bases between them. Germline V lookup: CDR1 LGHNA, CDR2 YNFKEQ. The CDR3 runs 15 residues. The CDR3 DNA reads TGTGCCAGCAGCCAAGATGGGGAACTGCACAATGAGCAGTTCTTC. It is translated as CASSQDGELHNEQFF.

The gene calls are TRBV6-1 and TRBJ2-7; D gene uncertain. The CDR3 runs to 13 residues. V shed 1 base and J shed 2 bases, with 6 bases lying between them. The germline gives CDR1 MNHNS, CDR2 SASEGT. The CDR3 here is CASSEGVAYEQYF. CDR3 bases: TGTGCCAGCAGTGAAGGTGTAGCCTACGAGCAGTACTTC.

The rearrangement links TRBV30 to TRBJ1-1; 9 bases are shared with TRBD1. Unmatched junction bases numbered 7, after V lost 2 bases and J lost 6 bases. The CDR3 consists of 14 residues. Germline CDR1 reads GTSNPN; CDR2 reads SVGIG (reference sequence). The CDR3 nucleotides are TGTGCCTGGAGTCGGGACAGGGTGGTCGCTGAAGCTTTCTTT. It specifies CAWSRDRVVAEAFF.

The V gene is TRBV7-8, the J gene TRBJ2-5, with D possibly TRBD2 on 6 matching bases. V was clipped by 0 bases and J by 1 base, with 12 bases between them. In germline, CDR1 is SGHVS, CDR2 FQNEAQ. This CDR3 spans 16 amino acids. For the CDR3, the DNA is TGTGCCAGCAGCTTAGCTCGGGTGGGACTCCAAGAGACCCAGTACTTC. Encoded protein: CASSLARVGLQETQYF.

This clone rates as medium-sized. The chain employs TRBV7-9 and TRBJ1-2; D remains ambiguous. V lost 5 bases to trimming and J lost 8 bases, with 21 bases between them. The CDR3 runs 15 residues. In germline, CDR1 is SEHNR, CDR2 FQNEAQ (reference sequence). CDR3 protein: CASSHFTAGLRGYTF. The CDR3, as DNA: TGTGCCAGCAGCCACTTCACCGCAGGCTTGAGGGGCTACACCTTC.

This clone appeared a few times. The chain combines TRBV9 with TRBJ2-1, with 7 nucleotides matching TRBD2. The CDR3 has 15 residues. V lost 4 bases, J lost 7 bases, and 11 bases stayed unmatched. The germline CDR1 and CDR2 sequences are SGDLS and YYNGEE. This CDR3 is CASSTRLAPRNEQFF. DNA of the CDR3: TGTGCCAGCAGCACACGACTAGCTCCTCGGAATGAGCAGTTCTTC. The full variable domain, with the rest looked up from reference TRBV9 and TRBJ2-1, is DSGVTQTPKHLITATGQRVTLRCSPRSGDLSVYWYQQSLDQGLQFLIQYYNGEERAKGNILERFSAQQFPDLHSELNLSSLELGDSALYFCASSTRLAPRNEQFFGPGTRLTVL.

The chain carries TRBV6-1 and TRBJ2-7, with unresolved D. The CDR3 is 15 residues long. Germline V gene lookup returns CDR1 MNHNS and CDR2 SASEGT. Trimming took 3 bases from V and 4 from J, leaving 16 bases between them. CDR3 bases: TGTGCCAGCAGTGATACGGCAGCCTTCCTTTACGAGCAGTACTTC. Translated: CASSDTAAFLYEQYF.

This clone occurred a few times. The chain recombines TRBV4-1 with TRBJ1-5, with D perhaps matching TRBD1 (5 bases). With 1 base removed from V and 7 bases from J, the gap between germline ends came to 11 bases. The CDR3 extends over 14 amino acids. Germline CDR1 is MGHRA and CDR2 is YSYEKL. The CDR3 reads CASSQGGGIQPQHF. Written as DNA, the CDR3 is TGCGCCAGCAGCCAAGGGGGGGGTATCCAGCCCCAGCATTTT.

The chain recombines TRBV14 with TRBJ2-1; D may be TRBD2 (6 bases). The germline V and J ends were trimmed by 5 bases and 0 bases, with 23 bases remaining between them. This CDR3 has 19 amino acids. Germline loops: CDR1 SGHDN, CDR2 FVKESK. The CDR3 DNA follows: TGTGCCAGCAGCAAGTGGGGCAGGAGGGTATCGAGCTCCTACAATGAGCAGTTCTTC. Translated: CASSKWGRRVSSSYNEQFF. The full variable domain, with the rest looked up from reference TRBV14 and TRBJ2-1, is EAGVTQFPSHSVIEKGQTVTLRCDPISGHDNLYWYRRVMGKEIKFLLHFVKESKQDESGMPNNRFLAERTGGTYSTLKVQPAELEDSGVYFCASSKWGRRVSSSYNEQFFGPGTRLTVL.

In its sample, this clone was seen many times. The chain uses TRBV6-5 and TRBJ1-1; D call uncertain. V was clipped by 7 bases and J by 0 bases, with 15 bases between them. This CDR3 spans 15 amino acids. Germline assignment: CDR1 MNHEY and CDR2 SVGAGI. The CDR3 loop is CASTLRPGLNTEAFF. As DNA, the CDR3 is TGTGCCAGCACCCTACGGCCCGGTCTGAACACTGAAGCTTTCTTT.

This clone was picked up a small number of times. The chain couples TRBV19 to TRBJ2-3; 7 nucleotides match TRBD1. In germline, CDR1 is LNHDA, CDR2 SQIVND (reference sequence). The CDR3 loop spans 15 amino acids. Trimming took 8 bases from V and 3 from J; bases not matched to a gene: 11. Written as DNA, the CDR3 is TGTGCCAGTGACAACGATGCAGGGGGTACAGATACGCAGTATTTT. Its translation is CASDNDAGGTDTQYF.

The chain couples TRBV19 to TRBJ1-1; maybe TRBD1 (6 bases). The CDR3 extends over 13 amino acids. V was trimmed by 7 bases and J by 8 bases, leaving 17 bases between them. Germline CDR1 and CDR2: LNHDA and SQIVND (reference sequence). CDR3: CASKSRGVAEAFF. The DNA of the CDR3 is TGTGCCAGTAAGTCCAGGGGAGTAGCCGAAGCTTTCTTT.

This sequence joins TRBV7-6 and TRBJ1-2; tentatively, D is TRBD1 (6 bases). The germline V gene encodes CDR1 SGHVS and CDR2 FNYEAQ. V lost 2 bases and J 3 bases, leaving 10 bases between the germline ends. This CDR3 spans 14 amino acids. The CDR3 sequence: CASSLSSGDYGYTF. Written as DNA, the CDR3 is TGTGCCAGCAGCTTATCCTCAGGGGACTATGGCTACACCTTC.

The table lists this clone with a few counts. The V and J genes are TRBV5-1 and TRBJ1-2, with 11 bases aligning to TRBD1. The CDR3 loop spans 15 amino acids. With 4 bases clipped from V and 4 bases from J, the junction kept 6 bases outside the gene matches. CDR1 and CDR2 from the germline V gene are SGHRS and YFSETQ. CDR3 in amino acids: CASSPGQGAVYGYTF. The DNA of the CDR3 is TGCGCCAGCAGCCCCGGACAGGGGGCGGTCTATGGCTACACCTTC.

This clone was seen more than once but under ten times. The CDR3 spells CASSVRPSAILGYNEQFF. CDR3 sequence (DNA): TGTGCCAGCAGCGTACGGCCCTCCGCGATCTTAGGATACAATGAGCAGTTCTTC. The chain is built from TRBV9 and TRBJ2-1, with D unresolved. Trimming removed 1 base at V and 4 bases at J, with 21 bases between. This CDR3 contains 18 residues. CDR1 is SGDLS, CDR2 YYNGEE, per germline.

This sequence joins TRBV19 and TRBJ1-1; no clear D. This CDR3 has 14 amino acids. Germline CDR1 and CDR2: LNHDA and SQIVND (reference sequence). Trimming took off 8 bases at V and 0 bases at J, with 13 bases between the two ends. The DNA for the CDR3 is TGTGCCAGTCTCGACCGGAGGCTGAACACTGAAGCTTTCTTT. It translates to CASLDRRLNTEAFF.

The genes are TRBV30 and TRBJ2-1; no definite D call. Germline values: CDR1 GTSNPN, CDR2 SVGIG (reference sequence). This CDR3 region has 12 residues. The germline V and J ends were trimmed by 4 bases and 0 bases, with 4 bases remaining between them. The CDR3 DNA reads TGTGCCTGGATTAGCTCCTACAATGAGCAGTTCTTC. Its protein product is CAWISSYNEQFF.

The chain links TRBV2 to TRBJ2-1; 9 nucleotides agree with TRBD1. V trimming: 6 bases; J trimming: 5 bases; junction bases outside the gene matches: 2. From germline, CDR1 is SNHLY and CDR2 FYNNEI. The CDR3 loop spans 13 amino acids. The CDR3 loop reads CASRQGANNEQFF. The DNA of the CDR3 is TGTGCCAGCAGACAGGGGGCGAACAATGAGCAGTTCTTC.

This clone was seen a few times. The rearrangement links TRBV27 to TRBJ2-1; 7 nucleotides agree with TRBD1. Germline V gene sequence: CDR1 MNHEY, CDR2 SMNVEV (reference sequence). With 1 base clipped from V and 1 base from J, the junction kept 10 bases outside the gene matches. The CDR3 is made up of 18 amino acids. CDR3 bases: TGTGCCAGCAGTTTATACAGGGGTGCGGGCGGTTCCTACAATGAGCAGTTCTTC. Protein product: CASSLYRGAGGSYNEQFF.

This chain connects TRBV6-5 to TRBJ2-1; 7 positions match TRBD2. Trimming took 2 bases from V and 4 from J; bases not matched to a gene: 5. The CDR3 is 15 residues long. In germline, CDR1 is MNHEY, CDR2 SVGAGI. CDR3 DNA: TGTGCCAGCAGTTACGGCGGCGGGGGATACAATGAGCAGTTCTTC. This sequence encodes CASSYGGGGYNEQFF.